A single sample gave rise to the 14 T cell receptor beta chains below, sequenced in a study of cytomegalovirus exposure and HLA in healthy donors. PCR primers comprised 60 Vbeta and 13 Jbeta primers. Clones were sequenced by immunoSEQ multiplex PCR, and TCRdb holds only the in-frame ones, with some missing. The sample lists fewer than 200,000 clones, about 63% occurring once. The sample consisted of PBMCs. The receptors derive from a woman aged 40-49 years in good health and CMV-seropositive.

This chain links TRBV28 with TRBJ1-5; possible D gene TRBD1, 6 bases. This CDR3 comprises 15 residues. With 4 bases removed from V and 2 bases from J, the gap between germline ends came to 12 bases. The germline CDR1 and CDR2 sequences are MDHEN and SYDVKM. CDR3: CASSSGGEGNQPQHF. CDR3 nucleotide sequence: TGTGCCAGCAGTTCTGGGGGCGAAGGCAATCAGCCCCAGCATTTT.

The chain's CDR3 is CASSLGGLSAGEQYF. The CDR3 DNA follows: TGTGCCAGCAGCTTAGGCGGGCTCTCAGCGGGTGAGCAGTACTTC. V usage is TRBV7-3 and J usage is TRBJ2-7, with D tentatively TRBD2 (6 bases). Per germline, CDR1 SGHTA and CDR2 FQGTGA. There are 15 residues in the CDR3. V was pared by 2 bases and J by 7 bases, with 18 bases between.

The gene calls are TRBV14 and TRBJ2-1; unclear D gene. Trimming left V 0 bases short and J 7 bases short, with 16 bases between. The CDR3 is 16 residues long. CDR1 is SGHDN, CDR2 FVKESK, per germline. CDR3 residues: CASSQDSSRSSNEQFF. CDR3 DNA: TGTGCCAGCAGCCAAGATAGCTCTAGAAGTTCAAATGAGCAGTTCTTC.

The CDR3 coding sequence is TGTGCCAGCAGCGAGGGGACAGGCTATGGCTACACCTTC. Amino acid sequence: CASSEGTGYGYTF. The chain joins TRBV9 to TRBJ1-2; 8 bases line up with TRBD1. This CDR3 has 13 residues. Germline V gene data show CDR1 as SGDLS and CDR2 as YYNGEE. Trimming at V came to 3 bases and at J to 4 bases, leaving 2 bases not matched to a gene. Combining the CDR3 with reference TRBV9 and TRBJ1-2 gives the whole variable domain DSGVTQTPKHLITATGQRVTLRCSPRSGDLSVYWYQQSLDQGLQFLIQYYNGEERAKGNILERFSAQQFPDLHSELNLSSLELGDSALYFCASSEGTGYGYTFGSGTRLTVV.

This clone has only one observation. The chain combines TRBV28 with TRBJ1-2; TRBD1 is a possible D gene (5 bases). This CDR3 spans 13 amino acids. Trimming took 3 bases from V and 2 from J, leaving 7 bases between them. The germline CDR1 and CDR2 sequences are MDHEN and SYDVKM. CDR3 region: CASSFNRNYGYTF. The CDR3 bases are TGTGCCAGCAGTTTTAACAGGAACTATGGCTACACCTTC.

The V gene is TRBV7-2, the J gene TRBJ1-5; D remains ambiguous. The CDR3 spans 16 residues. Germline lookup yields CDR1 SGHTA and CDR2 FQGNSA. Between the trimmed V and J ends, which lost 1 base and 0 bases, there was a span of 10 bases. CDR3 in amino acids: CASSLVGGNSNQPQHF. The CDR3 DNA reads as TGTGCCAGCAGCTTAGTCGGAGGGAATAGCAATCAGCCCCAGCATTTT.

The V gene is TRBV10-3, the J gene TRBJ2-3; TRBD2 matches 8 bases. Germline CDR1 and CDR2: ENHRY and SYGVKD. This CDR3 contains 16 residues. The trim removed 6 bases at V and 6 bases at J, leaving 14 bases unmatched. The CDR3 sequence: CAIRSSGSTGYDTQYF. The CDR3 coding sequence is TGTGCCATCAGATCTAGCGGGTCCACCGGCTATGATACGCAGTATTTT.

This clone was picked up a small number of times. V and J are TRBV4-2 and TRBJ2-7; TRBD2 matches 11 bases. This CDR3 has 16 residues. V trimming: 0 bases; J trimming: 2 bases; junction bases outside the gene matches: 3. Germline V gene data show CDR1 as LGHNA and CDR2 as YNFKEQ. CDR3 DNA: TGTGCCAGCAGCCAAGATTTAGCGGGAGGGCCCTACGAGCAGTACTTC. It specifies CASSQDLAGGPYEQYF.

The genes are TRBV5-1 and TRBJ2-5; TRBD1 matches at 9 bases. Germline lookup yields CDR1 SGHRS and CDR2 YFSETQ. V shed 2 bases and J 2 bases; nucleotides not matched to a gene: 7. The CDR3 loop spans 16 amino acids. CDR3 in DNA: TGCGCCAGCAGCTTAGGGACAGGGACCTTTCAAGAGACCCAGTACTTC. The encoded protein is CASSLGTGTFQETQYF.

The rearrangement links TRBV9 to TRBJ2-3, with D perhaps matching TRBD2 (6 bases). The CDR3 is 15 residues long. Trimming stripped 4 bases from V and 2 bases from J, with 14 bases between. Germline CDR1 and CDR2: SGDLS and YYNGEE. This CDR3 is CASSPGGELTDTQYF. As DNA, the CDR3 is TGTGCCAGCAGCCCCGGCGGGGAACTCACAGATACGCAGTATTTT.

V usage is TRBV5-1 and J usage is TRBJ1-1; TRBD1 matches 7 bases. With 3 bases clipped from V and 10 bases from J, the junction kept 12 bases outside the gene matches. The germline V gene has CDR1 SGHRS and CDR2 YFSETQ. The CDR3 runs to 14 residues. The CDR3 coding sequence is TGCGCCAGCAGCTCCGACAGGGCAAGTAGTCGAGCTTTCTTT. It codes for CASSSDRASSRAFF.

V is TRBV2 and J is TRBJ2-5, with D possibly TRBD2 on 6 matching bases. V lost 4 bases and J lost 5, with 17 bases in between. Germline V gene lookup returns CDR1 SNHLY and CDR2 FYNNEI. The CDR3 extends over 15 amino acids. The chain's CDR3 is CASSGVRGSRETQYF. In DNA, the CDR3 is TGTGCCAGCAGTGGGGTGCGGGGCAGCCGGGAGACCCAGTACTTC.

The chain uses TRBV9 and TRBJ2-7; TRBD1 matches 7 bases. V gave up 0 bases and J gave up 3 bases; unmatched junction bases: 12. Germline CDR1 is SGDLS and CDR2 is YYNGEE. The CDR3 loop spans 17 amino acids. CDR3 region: CASSVVPSGTEYYEQYF. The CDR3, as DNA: TGTGCCAGCAGCGTAGTCCCCTCGGGGACAGAGTACTACGAGCAGTACTTC.

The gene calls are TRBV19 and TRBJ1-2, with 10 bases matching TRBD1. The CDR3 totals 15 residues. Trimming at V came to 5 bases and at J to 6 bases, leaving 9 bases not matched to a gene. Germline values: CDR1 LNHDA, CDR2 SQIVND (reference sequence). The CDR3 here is CASSPRQGASHGYTF. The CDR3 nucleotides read TGTGCCAGTAGTCCCAGACAGGGGGCTTCTCATGGCTACACCTTC.